This TCR beta chain came from a study of blood T cell repertoires in COVID-19. Study-wide background: Samples taken during acute and convalescent COVID-19 were collected in the United States, Italy and Spain. PBMCs, B-cell-depleted T cells, or T cells provided the cDNA or gDNA that made up the material.

Germline V gene sequence: CDR1 SGHTA, CDR2 FQGTGA. The CDR3 has 13 residues. Trimming took 5 bases from V and 6 from J; bases not matched to a gene: 3. How the authors handled the data: Estimates of nucleated cell counts were drawn from the amplification of reference gene primers. TCRdb's table, derived via immunoSEQ multiplex PCR, lists solely in-frame clones and lacks some. The V and J calls and the clone size are those of that table, but D and trimming were determined from the DNA. The repertoire consists of over 150,000 clones, with more than 70% occurring once and the leading ten covering more than 5%. Which cohort a participant joined came from the clinical history participants gave.

Sequenced sample: PBMCs or T cells enriched from blood (not recorded which). The chain recombines TRBV7-3 with TRBJ2-2, with TRBD1 matching over 7 bases. The receptor was isolated from a man in his forties or fifties who had recovered from COVID-19. CDR3 sequence: CASSQTGPGELFF. The CDR3 region has the DNA TGTGCCAGCAGCCAGACAGGGCCCGGGGAGCTGTTTTTT. The full variable domain, completed using reference TRBV7-3 and TRBJ2-2, is GAGVSQTPSNKVTEKGKYVELRCDPISGHTALYWYRQSLGQGPEFLIYFQGTGAADDSGLPNDRFFAVRPEGSVSTLKIQRTERGDSAVYLCASSQTGPGELFFGEGSRLTVL.